These 11 T cell receptor beta chains came from one sample sequenced in a study of blood T cell repertoires in COVID-19. TCRdb's copy holds only in-frame clones and misses some; the assay was immunoSEQ multiplex PCR. This sample has nearly 200,000 clones, with 84% found just once. The sequenced sample consisted of peripheral blood. The origin of the receptors is a woman in her 70s with active or convalescent COVID-19.

This clone appeared a single time. The rearrangement uses TRBV3-1 (or the pseudogene TRBV3-2) and TRBJ1-2, with 9 nucleotides matching TRBD1. The CDR3 has 13 residues. The V segment lost 2 bases and the J segment 6 bases; nucleotides outside the gene matches: 1. Germline values: CDR1 LGHDT, CDR2 YNNKEL (reference sequence). In nucleotides, the CDR3 is TGTGCCAGCAGCCAAAACAGGGGGCATGGCTACACCTTC. Residues: CASSQNRGHGYTF.

This sequence joins TRBV4-1 and TRBJ1-5; 8 bases line up with TRBD1. CDR3 length equals 13 residues. V dropped 10 bases and J dropped 1; count of bases not matched to a gene: 3. Per the germline V gene, CDR1 is MGHRA and CDR2 is YSYEKL. The CDR3 here is CATDRASNQPQHF. The CDR3 DNA reads as TGCGCCACGGACAGGGCAAGCAATCAGCCCCAGCATTTT.

The V call is TRBV4-2, the J call TRBJ2-1; TRBD2 matches at 8 bases. V gave up 4 bases and J gave up 0 bases; unmatched junction bases: 5. Germline V gene sequence: CDR1 LGHNA, CDR2 YNFKEQ. This CDR3 comprises 16 residues. CDR3 region: CASSPRSGSSYNEQFF. CDR3 DNA: TGTGCCAGCAGCCCCAGAAGCGGGAGCTCCTACAATGAGCAGTTCTTC.

In DNA, the CDR3 is TGTGCCACCAGCTCGGGAGGTAGCACAGATACGCAGTATTTT. This encodes CATSSGGSTDTQYF. The chain employs TRBV24-1 and TRBJ2-3; 7 bases align to TRBD2. The CDR3 extends over 14 amino acids. CDR1 KGHDR and CDR2 SFDVKD come from the germline V gene. V shed 7 bases and J 0 bases; nucleotides not matched to a gene: 3.

The J gene is TRBJ2-2, the V gene TRBV5-1; D may be TRBD2 (5 bases). The V end lost 6 bases, the J end lost 4 bases, and 19 bases lay between the germline ends. Per the germline V gene, CDR1 is SGHRS and CDR2 is YFSETQ. This CDR3 spans 16 amino acids. This CDR3 reads CASTSPGLRVTGELFF. CDR3 DNA: TGCGCCAGCACCAGTCCGGGTTTGAGGGTCACCGGGGAGCTGTTTTTT.

This rearrangement joins TRBV7-9 to TRBJ2-7, with D perhaps matching TRBD1 (5 bases). This CDR3 is built from 15 residues. Trimming left V 4 bases short and J 6 bases short, with 19 bases between. In germline, CDR1 is SEHNR, CDR2 FQNEAQ (reference sequence). CDR3 sequence: CASSSVWGRDTEQYF. The CDR3 region has the DNA TGTGCCAGCAGCTCTGTTTGGGGCAGGGATACCGAGCAGTACTTC.

The gene calls are TRBV9 and TRBJ1-4, with D hard to call. CDR1 is SGDLS, CDR2 YYNGEE, per germline. The CDR3 runs to 16 residues. The V end lost 0 bases, the J end lost 8 bases, and 17 bases lay between the germline ends. The CDR3 loop is CASSVVGGKKGEKLFF. CDR3 sequence (DNA): TGTGCCAGCAGCGTAGTAGGAGGGAAGAAGGGAGAAAAACTGTTTTTT. The full variable domain, in which reference TRBV9 and TRBJ1-4 provide the parts outside the CDR3, is DSGVTQTPKHLITATGQRVTLRCSPRSGDLSVYWYQQSLDQGLQFLIQYYNGEERAKGNILERFSAQQFPDLHSELNLSSLELGDSALYFCASSVVGGKKGEKLFFGSGTQLSVL.

The chain combines TRBV19 with TRBJ2-2; D is uncertain. Germline V gene lookup returns CDR1 LNHDA and CDR2 SQIVND (reference sequence). The CDR3 contains 16 residues. Trimming cost V 5 bases and J 4 bases, with 17 bases left between them. CDR3 in amino acids: CASSARLGIGTGELFF. CDR3 nucleotides: TGTGCCAGTAGTGCTAGATTGGGTATTGGCACCGGGGAGCTGTTTTTT.

This clone was observed a single time. The V gene is TRBV2, the J gene TRBJ2-1, with TRBD2 matching 7 bases. The V and J ends lost 6 bases and 2 bases, in that order; junction bases with no gene match: 4. The CDR3 is 14 residues long. Germline V gene data show CDR1 as SNHLY and CDR2 as FYNNEI. The CDR3 DNA reads TGTGCCAGCAGGGGGAGGGTCACCTACAATGAGCAGTTCTTC. Its protein is CASRGRVTYNEQFF.

This clone was detected only a few times. The rearrangement joins TRBV18 to TRBJ2-1, with 8 bases fitting TRBD2. Germline V CDR1 and CDR2: KGHSH, LQKENI. The CDR3 totals 14 residues. With V trimmed by 6 bases and J by 6 bases, 7 bases remained unmatched. CDR3 protein: CASSRSGISNEQFF. The CDR3 DNA sequence: TGTGCCAGCTCTCGTAGCGGGATTTCCAATGAGCAGTTCTTC.

The CDR3 region is CASSSGTAGEKLFF. The CDR3 nucleotides read TGCGCCAGCAGCTCCGGGACAGCAGGTGAAAAACTGTTTTTT. The rearrangement joins TRBV5-1 to TRBJ1-4; 7 nucleotides match TRBD1. Trimming cost V 3 bases and J 7 bases; bases outside gene matches: 6. The V gene's germline CDR1 is SGHRS and CDR2 YFSETQ. There are 14 residues in the CDR3.